The 23 T cell receptor beta chains given below trace back to one sample, sequenced in a study of T-cell memory formation after mild COVID-19. TCRdb reanalysed the 5' RACE reads using MiXCR and keeps one entry per CDR3 protein. The sample contains about 400,000 distinct CDR3 sequences, around a quarter of which appear only once. The specimen sequenced was PBMCs or a T cell subset sorted from them (not recorded which). The receptors come from an adult woman who had mild COVID-19 (a few samples of this study predate the infection). Cell type and time point are not known.

The rearrangement uses TRBV20-1 and TRBJ2-3, with 7 bases lining up with TRBD2. Trimming took 5 bases from V and 8 from J; bases not matched to a gene: 16. CDR1 and CDR2 from the germline V gene are DFQATT and SNEGSKA (reference sequence). This CDR3 is built from 15 residues. CDR3 bases: TGCAGTGCTCGTCCAGGCGGGAGCTTCCCGGGTACGCAGTATTTT. Amino acids: CSARPGGSFPGTQYF.

This clonotype has ten or more counts. The V gene is TRBV7-8, the J gene TRBJ2-7; possibly TRBD1 or TRBD2 for D (7 bases each). The germline V and J ends were trimmed by 5 bases and 4 bases, with 15 bases remaining between them. Germline CDR1 is SGHVS and CDR2 is FQNEAQ. CDR3 length: 14 amino acids. CDR3 in amino acids: CASSPGGGGYEQYF. The CDR3 nucleotides read TGTGCCAGCAGCCCAGGGGGAGGGGGATACGAGCAGTACTTC.

This clonotype was found many times. This chain joins TRBV4-1 and TRBJ2-7; 7 bases align to TRBD1. V lost 4 bases to trimming and J lost 3 bases; unmatched junction nucleotides: 9. The CDR3 is 15 residues long. Germline assignment: CDR1 MGHRA and CDR2 YSYEKL. CDR3 sequence reads: CASSPGVAGGYEQYF. DNA of the CDR3: TGCGCCAGCAGCCCTGGGGTAGCAGGGGGCTACGAGCAGTACTTC.

The chain recombines TRBV18 with TRBJ2-7, with D hard to call. Germline V CDR1 and CDR2: KGHSH, LQKENI. V gave up 2 bases and J gave up 7 bases, with 12 bases separating them. This CDR3 comprises 13 residues. DNA for the CDR3: TGTGCCAGCTCACCAGGGCCTTACGGAGAGCAGTACTTC. Protein sequence: CASSPGPYGEQYF.

This clonotype was counted between two and nine times. The V gene is TRBV12-3 or TRBV12-4, the J gene TRBJ1-2; the match to TRBD1 covers 10 bases. V lost 3 bases to trimming and J lost 4 bases; unmatched junction nucleotides: 5. The CDR3 covers 15 residues. CDR3 protein: CASSFGTGASYGYTF. The CDR3 nucleotides are TGTGCCAGCAGTTTCGGGACAGGGGCCTCCTATGGCTACACCTTC.

This clonotype was seen repeatedly, ten times or more. The rearrangement joins TRBV7-2 to TRBJ2-7, with 12 bases that match TRBD2. The germline V gene encodes CDR1 SGHTA and CDR2 FQGNSA. The V and J ends lost 0 bases and 6 bases, in that order; junction bases with no gene match: 3. The CDR3 has 15 residues. The CDR3 DNA follows: TGTGCCAGCAGCTTAGCCGCTAGCGGGAGGGGCGAGCAGTACTTC. The encoded protein is CASSLAASGRGEQYF.

This clonotype appeared a few times. The chain has TRBV18 and TRBJ2-5; D unclear. The V and J ends lost 1 base and 5 bases respectively, with 11 bases between them. The CDR3 contains 14 residues. Germline lookup yields CDR1 KGHSH and CDR2 LQKENI. CDR3 nucleotide sequence: TGTGCCAGCTCACCACGGCTCTTAGGGGAGACCCAGTACTTC. Translation gives CASSPRLLGETQYF.

The chain couples TRBV7-9 to TRBJ2-5, with D unclear. Germline V gene data show CDR1 as SEHNR and CDR2 as FQNEAQ (reference sequence). V lost 8 bases, J lost 2 bases, and 18 bases lay in between. The CDR3 is made up of 15 amino acids. The CDR3 sequence: CASGPLGRIQETQYF. In DNA form, the CDR3 reads TGTGCCAGCGGCCCCTTGGGAAGGATACAAGAGACCCAGTACTTC.

A few counts support this clonotype. The genes are TRBV11-2 and TRBJ1-1; a weak D match, TRBD1 (5 bases). The V end lost 0 bases, the J end lost 0 bases, and 8 bases lay between the germline ends. The germline V gene has CDR1 SGHAT and CDR2 FQNNGV. The CDR3 is made up of 15 amino acids. The CDR3 protein is CASSLEAGMNTEAFF. In DNA, the CDR3 is TGTGCCAGCAGCTTAGAAGCAGGGATGAACACTGAAGCTTTCTTT.

This chain joins TRBV30 and TRBJ1-5; D might be TRBD1 (5 bases). The length of the CDR3 is 12 residues. V dropped 0 bases and J dropped 5 bases, with 5 bases sitting between them. The germline gives CDR1 GTSNPN, CDR2 SVGIG (reference sequence). The CDR3 DNA reads as TGTGCCTGGAGTGTACAGGATCAGCCCCAGCATTTT. Its protein is CAWSVQDQPQHF.

In this sample, this clonotype turned up a few times. The CDR3 region has the DNA TGTGCCAGCAGCCCCCCTCGGAGCGGAAGGCCAGCCATTCAGTACTTC. Translated: CASSPPRSGRPAIQYF. V and J are TRBV9 and TRBJ2-4; tentative D call: TRBD2 (5 bases). This CDR3 is built from 16 residues. Germline-derived CDR1 and CDR2 are SGDLS and YYNGEE. V was trimmed by 4 bases and J by 9 bases, leaving 23 bases between them. Drawing the rest from reference TRBV9 and TRBJ2-4, the complete variable domain is DSGVTQTPKHLITATGQRVTLRCSPRSGDLSVYWYQQSLDQGLQFLIQYYNGEERAKGNILERFSAQQFPDLHSELNLSSLELGDSALYFCASSPPRSGRPAIQYFGAGTRLSVL.

There are a few counts of this clonotype. The chain has TRBV7-9 and TRBJ2-5, with D tentatively TRBD2 (6 bases). Between the trimmed V and J ends, which lost 4 bases and 5 bases, there was a span of 17 bases. The germline CDR1 and CDR2 sequences are SEHNR and FQNEAQ (reference sequence). The CDR3 is 15 amino acids. CDR3 nucleotide sequence: TGTGCCAGCAGCTGGGTCATGGGAGGCGGGGAGACCCAGTACTTC. Its translation: CASSWVMGGGETQYF.

V usage is TRBV7-6 and J usage is TRBJ2-5; 7 nucleotides align to TRBD1. There are 14 residues in the CDR3. The V segment lost 5 bases and the J segment 1 base; nucleotides outside the gene matches: 4. The germline V gene has CDR1 SGHVS and CDR2 FNYEAQ. The CDR3 spells CASSGTDTQETQYF. CDR3 coding DNA: TGTGCCAGCAGCGGGACAGACACCCAAGAGACCCAGTACTTC. The entire variable domain, with the rest obtained from reference TRBV7-6 and TRBJ2-5, is as follows: GAGVSQSPRYKVTKRGQDVALRCDPISGHVSLYWYRQALGQGPEFLTYFNYEAQQDKSGLPNDRFSAERPEGSISTLTIQRTEQRDSAMYRCASSGTDTQETQYFGPGTRLLVL.

The chain employs TRBV4-2 and TRBJ2-1; D gene unclear. V dropped 1 base and J dropped 0 bases, with 10 bases sitting between them. Germline CDR1 and CDR2: LGHNA and YNFKEQ. The CDR3 contains 16 residues. The CDR3 DNA reads TGTGCCAGCAGCCAAGGACATAGCAGCTCCTACAATGAGCAGTTCTTC. This gives the protein CASSQGHSSSYNEQFF.

The chain couples TRBV2 to TRBJ2-1, with 11 bases matching TRBD2. The ends lost 4 bases at V and 7 bases at J; junction bases unmatched: 12. This CDR3 is built from 17 residues. Germline V gene sequence: CDR1 SNHLY, CDR2 FYNNEI. The CDR3 nucleotides are TGTGCCAGCAGTGTAAACGTAGCGGGAGGGCCGCAGAATGAGCAGTTCTTC. It encodes CASSVNVAGGPQNEQFF.

The rearrangement links TRBV7-6 to TRBJ2-1, with TRBD2 as a possible D gene (5 bases). CDR1 and CDR2 from the germline V gene are SGHVS and FNYEAQ. The V end was cut by 4 bases, the J end by 0 bases, with 16 bases between. This CDR3 has 17 residues. The CDR3 DNA reads as TGTGCCAGCAGCTCTCCCGGCGGGTCCCTCTCCTACAATGAGCAGTTCTTC. This sequence encodes CASSSPGGSLSYNEQFF.

The chain carries TRBV20-1 and TRBJ2-3; D is perhaps TRBD1 or TRBD2 (5 bases each). Trimming removed 5 bases at V and 3 bases at J, with 15 bases between. The CDR3 has 14 amino acids. Germline V gives CDR1 DFQATT, CDR2 SNEGSKA (reference sequence). The CDR3 protein is CSALPLGETDTQYF. CDR3 coding DNA: TGCAGTGCTCTACCGCTGGGGGAGACAGATACGCAGTATTTT.

The chain carries TRBV5-4 and TRBJ1-1; 7 bases map to TRBD1. The CDR3 is 15 amino acids. Trimming took 4 bases from V and 1 from J; bases not matched to a gene: 7. The germline V gene has CDR1 SGHNT and CDR2 YYREEE (reference sequence). The CDR3 loop reads CASSLGQITNTEAFF. The CDR3 DNA sequence: TGTGCCAGCAGCCTGGGACAGATTACGAACACTGAAGCTTTCTTT.

J is TRBJ2-7 and V is TRBV10-3; D is perhaps TRBD2 (5 bases). V lost 0 bases, J lost 0 bases, and 12 bases lay in between. The germline V gene has CDR1 ENHRY and CDR2 SYGVKD. The CDR3 consists of 16 residues. CDR3 in amino acids: CAISESRAEPSYEQYF. DNA for the CDR3: TGTGCCATCAGTGAGTCGCGGGCGGAACCCTCCTACGAGCAGTACTTC.

In its sample, this clonotype was seen a few times. The chain uses TRBV5-1 and TRBJ2-3; 10 bases align to TRBD2. The CDR3 sequence is 15 residues long. Germline V CDR1 and CDR2: SGHRS, YFSETQ. J lost 2 bases, V lost 2 bases, and 2 bases had no gene match. DNA of the CDR3: TGCGCCAGCAGCTTCCTAGCGGGGGACACAGATACGCAGTATTTT. This gives the protein CASSFLAGDTDTQYF.

This clonotype was seen a handful of times. J is TRBJ1-1 and V is TRBV7-8; 8 nucleotides align to TRBD1. The CDR3 contains 18 residues. J was trimmed by 4 bases and V by 5 bases; bases with no gene match: 18. Per the germline V gene, CDR1 is SGHVS and CDR2 is FQNEAQ. CDR3 region: CASSPPLVLQGGGTEAFF. The CDR3 bases are TGTGCCAGCAGCCCCCCGTTAGTCCTACAGGGGGGGGGCACTGAAGCTTTCTTT.

This clonotype was found many times. The chain couples TRBV20-1 to TRBJ2-1, with 14 bases matching TRBD2. CDR1 and CDR2 (germline): DFQATT, SNEGSKA (reference sequence). This CDR3 comprises 18 residues. J lost 8 bases, V lost 6 bases, and 18 bases had no gene match. The CDR3 reads CSATQPGTSGGWSDEQFF. CDR3 bases: TGCAGTGCCACCCAGCCCGGGACTAGCGGGGGCTGGTCGGATGAGCAGTTCTTC.

The chain uses TRBV7-9 and TRBJ1-2; D gene ambiguous. Germline loops: CDR1 SEHNR, CDR2 FQNEAQ (reference sequence). Trimming cost V 0 bases and J 3 bases, with 5 bases left between them. The CDR3 contains 13 residues. The CDR3 protein is CASSLAEDYGYTF. Written as DNA, the CDR3 is TGTGCCAGCAGCTTAGCGGAGGACTATGGCTACACCTTC.